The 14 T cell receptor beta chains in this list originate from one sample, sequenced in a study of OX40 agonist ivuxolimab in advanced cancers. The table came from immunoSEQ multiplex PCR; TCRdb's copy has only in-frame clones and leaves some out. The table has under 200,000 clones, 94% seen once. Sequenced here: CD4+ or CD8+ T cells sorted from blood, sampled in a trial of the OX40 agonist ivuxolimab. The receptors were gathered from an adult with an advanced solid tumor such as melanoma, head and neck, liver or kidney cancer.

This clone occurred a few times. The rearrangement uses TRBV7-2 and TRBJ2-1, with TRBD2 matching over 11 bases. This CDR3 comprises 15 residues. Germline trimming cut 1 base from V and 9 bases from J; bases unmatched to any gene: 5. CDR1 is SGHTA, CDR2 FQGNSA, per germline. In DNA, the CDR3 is TGTGCCAGCAGCTTAGGACTAGCGGGAATGGGTGAGCAGTTCTTC. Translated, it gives CASSLGLAGMGEQFF.

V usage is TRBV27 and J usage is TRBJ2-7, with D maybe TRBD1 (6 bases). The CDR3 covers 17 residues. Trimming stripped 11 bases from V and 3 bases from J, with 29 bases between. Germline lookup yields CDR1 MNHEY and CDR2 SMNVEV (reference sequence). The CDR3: CASTAGVSLGAIYEQYF. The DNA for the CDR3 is TGTGCCTCTACGGCAGGGGTCTCCCTAGGGGCCATCTACGAGCAGTACTTC.

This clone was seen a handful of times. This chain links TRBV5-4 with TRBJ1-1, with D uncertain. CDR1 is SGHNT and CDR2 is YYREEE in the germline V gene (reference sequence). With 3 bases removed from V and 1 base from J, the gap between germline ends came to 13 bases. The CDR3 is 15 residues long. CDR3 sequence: CASSSDPFTNTEAFF. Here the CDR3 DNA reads TGTGCCAGCAGCTCAGACCCTTTTACGAACACTGAAGCTTTCTTT.

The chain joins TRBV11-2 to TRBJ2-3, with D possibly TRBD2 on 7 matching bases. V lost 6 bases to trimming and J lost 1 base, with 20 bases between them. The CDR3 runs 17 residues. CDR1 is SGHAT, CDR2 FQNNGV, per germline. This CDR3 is CASSPAPRGRGTDTQYF. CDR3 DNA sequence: TGTGCCAGCAGTCCGGCCCCGAGGGGGAGGGGCACAGATACGCAGTATTTT.

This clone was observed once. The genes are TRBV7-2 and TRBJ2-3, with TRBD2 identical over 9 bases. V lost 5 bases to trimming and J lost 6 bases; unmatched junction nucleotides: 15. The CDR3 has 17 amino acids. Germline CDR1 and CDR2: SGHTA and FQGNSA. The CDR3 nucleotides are TGTGCCAGCAGCCCAGAGAGGCGGGGGGGCGGAGGGGATACGCAGTATTTT. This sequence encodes CASSPERRGGGGDTQYF.

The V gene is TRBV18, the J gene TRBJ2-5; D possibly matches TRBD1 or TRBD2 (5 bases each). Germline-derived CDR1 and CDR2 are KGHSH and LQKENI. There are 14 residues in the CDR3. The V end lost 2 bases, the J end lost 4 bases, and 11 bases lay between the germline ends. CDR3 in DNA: TGTGCCAGCTCACCAAAGGCAGGGAGAGAGACCCAGTACTTC. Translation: CASSPKAGRETQYF.

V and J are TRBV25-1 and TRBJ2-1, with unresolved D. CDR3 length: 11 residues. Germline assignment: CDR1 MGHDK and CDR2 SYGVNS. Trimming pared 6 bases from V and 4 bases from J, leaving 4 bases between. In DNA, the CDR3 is TGTGCCAGCAGCGGTTACAATGAGCAGTTCTTC. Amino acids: CASSGYNEQFF.

Here the CDR3 DNA reads TGCGCCAGCAGCCAAGGGACAGTGAATGAAAAACTGTTTTTT. Translated: CASSQGTVNEKLFF. This chain joins TRBV4-1 and TRBJ1-4; the D gene is possibly TRBD1 (6 bases). Germline values: CDR1 MGHRA, CDR2 YSYEKL. The V gene lost 1 base and the J gene lost 5 bases, with 8 bases spanning the gap. CDR3 length: 14 amino acids.

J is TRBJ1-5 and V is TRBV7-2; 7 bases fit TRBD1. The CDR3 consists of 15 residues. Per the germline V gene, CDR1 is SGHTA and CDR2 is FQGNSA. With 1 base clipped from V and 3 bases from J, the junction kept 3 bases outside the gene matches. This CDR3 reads CASSLVGQLNQPQHF. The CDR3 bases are TGTGCCAGCAGCTTAGTGGGACAGCTCAATCAGCCCCAGCATTTT. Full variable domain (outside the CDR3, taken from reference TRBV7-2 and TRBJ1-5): GAGVSQSPSNKVTEKGKDVELRCDPISGHTALYWYRQSLGQGLEFLIYFQGNSAPDKSGLPSDRFSAERTGGSVSTLTIQRTQQEDSAVYLCASSLVGQLNQPQHFGDGTRLSIL.

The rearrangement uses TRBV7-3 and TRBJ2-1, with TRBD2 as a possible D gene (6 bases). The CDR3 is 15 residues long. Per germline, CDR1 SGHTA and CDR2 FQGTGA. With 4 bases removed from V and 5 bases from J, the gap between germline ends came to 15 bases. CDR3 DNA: TGTGCCAGCAGCTCCACCGGGACTTTAAACAATGAGCAGTTCTTC. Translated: CASSSTGTLNNEQFF.

The CDR3 is CASSRIGVYEQYF. CDR3 sequence (DNA): TGTGCCAGCAGCCGTATAGGGGTATACGAGCAGTACTTC. This rearrangement joins TRBV5-6 to TRBJ2-7; D might be TRBD1 (5 bases). V lost 4 bases, J lost 4 bases, and 12 bases lay in between. CDR1 SGHDT and CDR2 YYEEEE come from the germline V gene. The CDR3 consists of 13 residues.

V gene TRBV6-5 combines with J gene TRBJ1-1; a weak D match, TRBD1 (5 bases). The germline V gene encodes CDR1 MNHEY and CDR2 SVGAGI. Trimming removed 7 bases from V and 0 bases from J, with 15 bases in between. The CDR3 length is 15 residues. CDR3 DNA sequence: TGTGCCAGCAATAAATTAGGGGCTTTGAACACTGAAGCTTTCTTT. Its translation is CASNKLGALNTEAFF.

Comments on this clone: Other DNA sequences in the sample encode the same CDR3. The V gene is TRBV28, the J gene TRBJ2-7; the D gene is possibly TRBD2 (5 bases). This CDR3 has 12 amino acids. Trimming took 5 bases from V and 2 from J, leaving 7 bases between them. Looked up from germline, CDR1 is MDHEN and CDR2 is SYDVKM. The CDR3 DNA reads TGTGCCAGCAGTCTGCGGGCCTACGAGCAGTACTTC. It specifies CASSLRAYEQYF.

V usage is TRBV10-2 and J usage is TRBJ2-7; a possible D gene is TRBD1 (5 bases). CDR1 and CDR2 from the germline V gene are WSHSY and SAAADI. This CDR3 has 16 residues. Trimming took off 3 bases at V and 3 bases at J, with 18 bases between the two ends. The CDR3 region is CASSDLGQGRGYEQYF. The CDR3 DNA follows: TGCGCCAGCAGTGACTTAGGGCAGGGAAGGGGCTACGAGCAGTACTTC.